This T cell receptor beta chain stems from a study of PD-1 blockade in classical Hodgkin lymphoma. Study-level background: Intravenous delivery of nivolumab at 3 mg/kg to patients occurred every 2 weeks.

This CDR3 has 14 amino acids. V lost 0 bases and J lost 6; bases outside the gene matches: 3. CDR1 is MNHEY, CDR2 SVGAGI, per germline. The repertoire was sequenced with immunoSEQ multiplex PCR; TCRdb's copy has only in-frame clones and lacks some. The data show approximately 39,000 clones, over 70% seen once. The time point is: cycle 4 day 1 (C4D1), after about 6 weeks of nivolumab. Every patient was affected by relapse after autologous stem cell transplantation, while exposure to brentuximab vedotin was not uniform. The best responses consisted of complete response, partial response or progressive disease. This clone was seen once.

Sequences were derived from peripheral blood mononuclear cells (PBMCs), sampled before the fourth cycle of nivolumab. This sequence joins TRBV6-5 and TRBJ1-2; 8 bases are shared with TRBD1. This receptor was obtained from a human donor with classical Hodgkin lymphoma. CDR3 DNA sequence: TGTGCCAGCAGTTACTCGAGGACAGGGAATGGCTACACCTTC. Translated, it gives CASSYSRTGNGYTF.